These 9 T cell receptor beta chains originate from one sample sequenced in a study of beta chain features in type 1 diabetes (dated by TCRdb to 2016 to 2018). Antigens of these TCRs are unknown. Broader findings and caveats from the paper: A moderate but significant shortening of TCRB CDR3 length was observed in type 1 diabetes patients in all four CD4+ subsets.

The library was generated by the immunoSEQ multiplex PCR assay. All of the isolated RNA was reverse transcribed with the High Capacity cDNA Reverse Transcription Kit, so expressed TCRB transcripts were sequenced. In TCRdb, the immuneACCESS table is reduced to in-frame sequences with V and J assigned. These tables do not hold every clone; where another copy was compared, an unresolved V gene accounts for under half, and the others remain unexplained. For this sample the table gives fewer than 450,000 clones, of which 13% were detected only once. Roughly 0.015% of the sample is held by the ten biggest clonotypes. The specimen was naive CD4+ T cells from blood. The cell subset or site label for this specimen denotes: true naive CD4+ T cells. The receptors originated from a woman aged 18-35 years with type 1 diabetes.

The chain couples TRBV7-9 to TRBJ2-2; the D gene is possibly TRBD1 (6 bases). Trimming took off 4 bases at V and 7 bases at J, with 16 bases between the two ends. Per germline, CDR1 SEHNR and CDR2 FQNEAQ (reference sequence). CDR3 size: 15 residues. CDR3 residues: CASSSTGTSNGELFF. In DNA, the CDR3 is TGTGCCAGCAGCTCTACCGGGACAAGTAACGGGGAGCTGTTTTTT.

This clone was seen more than once but under ten times. V gene TRBV18 combines with J gene TRBJ2-1; 7 bases match TRBD2. CDR1 and CDR2 from the germline V gene are KGHSH and LQKENI. J gave up 8 bases and V 6 bases, and 13 bases lay outside the gene matches. This CDR3 is 15 amino acids long. This chain's CDR3 is CASSRKAGYMDEQFF. CDR3 bases: TGTGCCAGCTCCAGGAAAGCGGGATATATGGATGAGCAGTTCTTC.

V and J are TRBV7-2 and TRBJ2-7, with D possibly TRBD1 on 6 matching bases. CDR1 SGHTA and CDR2 FQGNSA come from the germline V gene. V lost 5 bases and J lost 4, with 18 bases in between. The length of the CDR3 is 15 residues. The CDR3 reads CASSPQGLGAYEQYV. In DNA, the CDR3 is TGTGCCAGCAGCCCACAGGGTCTCGGAGCTTACGAGCAGTACGTC.

The chain carries TRBV2 and TRBJ2-1; 7 nucleotides line up with TRBD1. This CDR3 comprises 17 residues. Germline assignment: CDR1 SNHLY and CDR2 FYNNEI. The V and J ends lost 1 base and 0 bases, in that order; junction bases with no gene match: 6. The CDR3 here is CASSEESGTVSYNEQFF. The CDR3 DNA follows: TGTGCCAGCAGTGAAGAGAGTGGGACAGTCTCCTACAATGAGCAGTTCTTC.

This clone showed up just a few times. For the CDR3, the DNA is TGTGCCAGTAGTATTTCGGCAGGGATCTCCTACGAGCAGTACTTC. It is translated as CASSISAGISYEQYF. This rearrangement joins TRBV19 to TRBJ2-7; a weak D match, TRBD1 (5 bases). Germline V gene sequence: CDR1 LNHDA, CDR2 SQIVND (reference sequence). There are 15 residues in the CDR3. Trimming took 3 bases from V and 0 from J, leaving 12 bases between them.

This clone has just a few counts. The V and J genes are TRBV7-3 and TRBJ1-2, with 8 nucleotides matching TRBD1. Losses at the gene ends were 7 bases for V and 5 bases for J; bases not matched to a gene: 6. Looked up from germline, CDR1 is SGHTA and CDR2 is FQGTGA. CDR3 length equals 13 residues. CDR3 amino acids: CASTQGAGYGYTF. In nucleotides, the CDR3 is TGTGCCAGCACCCAGGGGGCTGGATATGGCTACACCTTC.

The chain is built from TRBV29-1 and TRBJ2-7; 7 bases are shared with TRBD1. J lost 2 bases, V lost 6 bases, and 7 bases had no gene match. This CDR3 is 13 amino acids long. In germline, CDR1 is SQVTM, CDR2 ANQGSEA. The CDR3: CSVVGQTTYEQYF. The CDR3 coding sequence is TGCAGCGTCGTGGGACAGACGACCTACGAGCAGTACTTC.

This rearrangement joins TRBV15 to TRBJ2-3; 8 bases match TRBD2. Per the germline V gene, CDR1 is LNHNV and CDR2 is YYDKDF (reference sequence). There are 14 residues in the CDR3. V dropped 3 bases and J dropped 6; count of bases not matched to a gene: 5. The CDR3 reads CATSRREVPDTQYF. For the CDR3, the DNA is TGTGCCACCAGCAGGCGGGAGGTTCCGGATACGCAGTATTTT.

This clone turned up a few times. The V gene is TRBV29-1, the J gene TRBJ2-7; D remains unclear. CDR3 size: 12 residues. Trimming shortened V by 5 bases and J by 2 bases, and 10 bases separated the two germline ends. The germline V gene encodes CDR1 SQVTM and CDR2 ANQGSEA. The CDR3 DNA follows: TGCAGCGTTCGGGTAGCCCCCTACGAGCAGTACGTC. Protein product: CSVRVAPYEQYV.